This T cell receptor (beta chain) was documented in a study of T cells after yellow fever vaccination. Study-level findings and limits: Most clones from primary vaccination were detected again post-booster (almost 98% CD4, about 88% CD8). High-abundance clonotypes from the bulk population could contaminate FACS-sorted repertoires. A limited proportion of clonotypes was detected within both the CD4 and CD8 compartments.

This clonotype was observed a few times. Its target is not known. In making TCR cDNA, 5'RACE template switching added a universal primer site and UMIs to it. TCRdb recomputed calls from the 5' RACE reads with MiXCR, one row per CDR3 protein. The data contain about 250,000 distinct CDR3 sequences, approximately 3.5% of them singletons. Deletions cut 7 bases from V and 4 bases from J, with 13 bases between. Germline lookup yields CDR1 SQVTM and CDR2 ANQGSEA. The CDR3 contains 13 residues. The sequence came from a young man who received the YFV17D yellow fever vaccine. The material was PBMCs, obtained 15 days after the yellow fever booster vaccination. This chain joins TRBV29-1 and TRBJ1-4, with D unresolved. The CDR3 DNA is TGCAGCGCACAATCACAGCTTAATGAAAAACTGTTTTTT. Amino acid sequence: CSAQSQLNEKLFF.